The 26 T cell receptor beta chains below come from one sample, sequenced in a study of identical twins. TCRdb reanalysed the 5' RACE reads using MiXCR and keeps one entry per CDR3 protein. The table records around 960,000 distinct CDR3 sequences, about 12% of them present only once. The sample was also linked to a second study, of yellow fever vaccine responses in identical twins.

Sequencing used PBMCs. The receptor source for this set is a woman aged 18 to 35 in good health.

This chain connects TRBV5-1 to TRBJ2-7; D may be TRBD1 or TRBD2 (5 bases each). V lost 4 bases and J lost 3, with 17 bases in between. The CDR3 is 15 residues long. The germline CDR1 and CDR2 sequences are SGHRS and YFSETQ. The CDR3 loop is CASSISSGPGYEQYV. The CDR3 DNA reads TGCGCCAGCAGCATAAGCTCGGGACCGGGCTACGAGCAGTACGTC.

The chain joins TRBV6-4 to TRBJ2-3; 7 nucleotides align to TRBD2. The CDR3 is 15 amino acids. The V and J ends lost 3 bases and 5 bases, in that order; junction bases with no gene match: 8. Per the germline V gene, CDR1 is MRHNA and CDR2 is SNTAGT. CDR3 bases: TGTGCCAGCAGTGAGTCGGCGGGGGAGGGAGATACGCAGTATTTT. This codes for CASSESAGEGDTQYF.

The genes are TRBV6-4 and TRBJ2-1; TRBD2 matches 7 bases. This CDR3 comprises 16 residues. J lost 6 bases, V lost 4 bases, and 12 bases had no gene match. CDR1 MRHNA and CDR2 SNTAGT come from the germline V gene. DNA of the CDR3: TGTGCCAGCAGTGCTGGACTAGGTTGGAATGGCAATGAGCAGTTCTTC. Protein: CASSAGLGWNGNEQFF.

This clonotype was seen a handful of times. The chain has TRBV9 and TRBJ2-1; D might be TRBD1 (5 bases). In germline, CDR1 is SGDLS, CDR2 YYNGEE. V gave up 1 base and J gave up 6 bases, with 23 bases separating them. This CDR3 spans 18 amino acids. DNA of the CDR3: TGTGCCAGCAGCGTACGAATGGCTTGGCAGGGTGCCCCCAATGAGCAGTTCTTC. Translated, it gives CASSVRMAWQGAPNEQFF.

J is TRBJ2-1 and V is TRBV19; tentative D call: TRBD1 (5 bases). The CDR3 is 14 amino acids. Per germline, CDR1 LNHDA and CDR2 SQIVND (reference sequence). V lost 3 bases, J lost 5 bases, and 11 bases lay in between. CDR3 sequence reads: CASSIIDRNNEQFF. In nucleotides, the CDR3 is TGTGCCAGTAGTATCATTGACAGAAACAATGAGCAGTTCTTC. The whole variable domain, remainder taken from reference TRBV19 and TRBJ2-1, is DGGITQSPKYLFRKEGQNVTLSCEQNLNHDAMYWYRQDPGQGLRLIYYSQIVNDFQKGDIAEGYSVSREKKESFPLTVTSAQKNPTAFYLCASSIIDRNNEQFFGPGTRLTVL.

This clonotype was seen at least ten times. The V and J genes are TRBV5-1 and TRBJ1-2; tentative D call: TRBD1 (6 bases). In germline, CDR1 is SGHRS, CDR2 YFSETQ. The CDR3 covers 15 residues. The V gene lost 2 bases and the J gene lost 4 bases, with 15 bases spanning the gap. The CDR3 region is CASSFTGTPSYGYTF. The CDR3 region has the DNA TGCGCCAGCAGCTTCACAGGGACTCCTTCCTATGGCTACACCTTC. Complete variable domain (other parts from reference TRBV5-1 and TRBJ1-2): KAGVTQTPRYLIKTRGQQVTLSCSPISGHRSVSWYQQTPGQGLQFLFEYFSETQRNKGNFPGRFSGRQFSNSRSEMNVSTLELGDSALYLCASSFTGTPSYGYTFGSGTRLTVV.

In regard to this clonotype: A junction boundary mismatches the germline segment, possibly from a read error. The rearrangement joins TRBV7-2 to TRBJ2-1, with D unresolved. CDR3 size: 15 residues. Looked up from germline, CDR1 is SGHTA and CDR2 is FQGNSA. The CDR3: CVSRPSPSSYNEQFF. The CDR3 coding sequence is TGTGTCAGCAGACCCTCCCCTAGCTCCTACAATGAGCAGTTCTTC. The full variable domain, in which reference TRBV7-2 and TRBJ2-1 provide the parts outside the CDR3, is GAGVSQSPSNKVTEKGKDVELRCDPISGHTALYWYRQSLGQGLEFLIYFQGNSAPDKSGLPSDRFSAERTGGSVSTLTIQRTQQEDSAVYLCVSRPSPSSYNEQFFGPGTRLTVL.

Concerning this clonotype itself: Compared with germline, one end of the junction differs, possibly owing to a read error. This chain joins TRBV20-1 and TRBJ1-1; D unclear. CDR1 is DFQATT, CDR2 SNEGSKA, per germline (reference sequence). The CDR3 contains 12 residues. The CDR3 here is CGARVGGSEAFF. For the CDR3, the DNA is TGCGGTGCTAGAGTTGGAGGGTCTGAAGCTTTCTTT.

This clonotype has more than one count but fewer than ten. The rearrangement links TRBV29-1 to TRBJ2-1; no reliable D call. CDR3 size: 14 residues. The V gene's germline CDR1 is SQVTM and CDR2 ANQGSEA. Deletions cut 4 bases from V and 5 bases from J, with 15 bases between. The CDR3 region is CSVGTAVRNNEQFF. CDR3 bases: TGCAGCGTTGGGACGGCGGTAAGGAACAATGAGCAGTTCTTC.

The sample holds a few counts of this clonotype. V is TRBV6-5 and J is TRBJ1-1; D remains unclear. The ends were cut back, 0 bases at V and 1 base at J, with 9 bases in the middle. Per germline, CDR1 MNHEY and CDR2 SVGAGI. This CDR3 spans 15 amino acids. Written as DNA, the CDR3 is TGTGCCAGCAGTTACTCGAAAGCGGCGAACACTGAAGCTTTCTTT. Its translation: CASSYSKAANTEAFF.

The chain recombines TRBV20-1 with TRBJ2-2; D unclear. Germline V gene sequence: CDR1 DFQATT, CDR2 SNEGSKA (reference sequence). The CDR3 spans 15 residues. V was trimmed by 1 base and J by 0 bases, leaving 9 bases between them. CDR3 region: CSARGGFPNTGELFF. For the CDR3, the DNA is TGCAGTGCTAGAGGAGGCTTTCCGAACACCGGGGAGCTGTTTTTT.

The chain carries TRBV5-5 and TRBJ1-6; the D is unclear. The CDR3 spans 11 residues. The V gene lost 4 bases and the J gene lost 15 bases, with 11 bases spanning the gap. Germline V gene lookup returns CDR1 SGHKS and CDR2 YYEKEE (reference sequence). The CDR3: CASSTASDLHF. CDR3 sequence (DNA): TGTGCCAGCAGCACTGCCTCAGACCTCCACTTT.

The table lists this clonotype with many counts. V and J are TRBV29-1 and TRBJ2-5; 7 nucleotides match TRBD2. The ends lost 4 bases at V and 4 bases at J; junction bases unmatched: 3. The CDR3 sequence is 12 residues long. Germline CDR1 and CDR2: SQVTM and ANQGSEA. The CDR3 reads CSVGGGGETQYF. CDR3 in DNA: TGCAGCGTTGGGGGGGGTGGAGAGACCCAGTACTTC.

This chain connects TRBV20-1 to TRBJ1-2; D ambiguous. Germline values: CDR1 DFQATT, CDR2 SNEGSKA (reference sequence). This CDR3 has 15 amino acids. Trimming left V 0 bases short and J 3 bases short, with 14 bases between. This CDR3 reads CSARDLSGIHYGYTF. The CDR3 nucleotides read TGCAGTGCTAGAGATCTATCCGGGATTCACTATGGCTACACCTTC.

This clonotype was seen a handful of times. This sequence joins TRBV3-1 and TRBJ2-7; possibly TRBD1 or TRBD2 for D (5 bases each). V was clipped by 4 bases and J by 6 bases, with 13 bases between them. The germline CDR1 and CDR2 sequences are LGHDT and YNNKEL (reference sequence). The CDR3 covers 13 residues. CDR3 sequence (DNA): TGTGCCAGCAGCCGGGGGATGCGACTCGAGCAGTACTTC. Translated: CASSRGMRLEQYF.

The chain links TRBV20-1 to TRBJ2-5; perhaps TRBD2 as D (7 bases). Germline CDR1 and CDR2: DFQATT and SNEGSKA (reference sequence). The V and J ends lost 0 bases and 4 bases respectively, with 15 bases between them. The CDR3 length is 15 residues. In nucleotides, the CDR3 is TGCAGTGCTAGAGATCCCGGGGGGCCCGGAGAGACCCAGTACTTC. It specifies CSARDPGGPGETQYF.

This clonotype was seen a handful of times. The V and J genes are TRBV5-1 and TRBJ2-7; D perhaps matches TRBD2 (5 bases). Germline assignment: CDR1 SGHRS and CDR2 YFSETQ. There are 14 residues in the CDR3. V lost 5 bases and J lost 4, with 16 bases in between. CDR3 sequence (DNA): TGCGCCAGCAGAGAGGCGGGTATGACTTACGAGCAGTACTTC. Its translation is CASREAGMTYEQYF.

This rearrangement joins TRBV5-1 to TRBJ2-7; the D call may be TRBD1 or TRBD2 (5 bases each). V was trimmed by 7 bases and J by 5 bases, leaving 19 bases between them. The CDR3 loop spans 14 amino acids. Germline V CDR1 and CDR2: SGHRS, YFSETQ. DNA of the CDR3: TGCGCCAGCGGCACCGGGACCCTTCGCGACGAGCAGTACTTC. Its protein is CASGTGTLRDEQYF.

The chain joins TRBV6-1 to TRBJ2-7, with 9 positions matching TRBD2. Germline values: CDR1 MNHNS, CDR2 SASEGT. The CDR3 runs to 13 residues. V gave up 4 bases and J gave up 6 bases; unmatched junction bases: 4. The CDR3 bases are TGTGCCAGCAGTGGGCTAGCGGGGTTCGAGCAGTACGTC. This sequence encodes CASSGLAGFEQYV.

V and J are TRBV20-1 and TRBJ2-1; 7 bases match TRBD2. Germline V gives CDR1 DFQATT, CDR2 SNEGSKA (reference sequence). CDR3 size: 14 residues. The V segment lost 0 bases and the J segment 6 bases; nucleotides outside the gene matches: 5. As DNA, the CDR3 is TGCAGTGCTAGAGATGGGCTAGCGGTCAATGAGCAGTTCTTC. Its translation: CSARDGLAVNEQFF.

This clonotype was found a few times. The chain couples TRBV5-1 to TRBJ2-1; TRBD2 matches at 8 bases. The CDR3 has 16 residues. Per the germline V gene, CDR1 is SGHRS and CDR2 is YFSETQ. V dropped 0 bases and J dropped 5; count of bases not matched to a gene: 7. CDR3 region: CASSLGGLAGHNEQFF. Here the CDR3 DNA reads TGCGCCAGCAGCTTGGGTGGTCTAGCGGGTCACAATGAGCAGTTCTTC.

This clonotype has just a few counts. J is TRBJ2-7 and V is TRBV12-3 or TRBV12-4, with 8 bases that match TRBD1. The CDR3 totals 14 residues. V trimming: 4 bases; J trimming: 3 bases; junction bases outside the gene matches: 5. The CDR3: CASSSQGTGYEQYF. CDR3 nucleotides: TGTGCCAGCAGTTCGCAAGGGACAGGCTACGAGCAGTACTTC.

This clonotype has only a few counts. The chain couples TRBV28 to TRBJ1-5; 11 nucleotides line up with TRBD1. V shed 8 bases, J shed 2 bases, and the junction held 5 bases outside the gene matches. The CDR3 sequence is 15 residues long. The V gene's germline CDR1 is MDHEN and CDR2 SYDVKM. The CDR3 loop is CASSWGQGGNQPQHF. CDR3 nucleotides: TGTGCCAGCTCGTGGGGACAGGGGGGCAATCAGCCCCAGCATTTT.

The chain is built from TRBV20-1 and TRBJ1-1, with TRBD1 matching over 11 bases. The CDR3 sequence is 14 residues long. Germline trimming cut 5 bases from V and 5 bases from J; bases unmatched to any gene: 7. Germline CDR1 DFQATT, CDR2 SNEGSKA (reference sequence). In DNA form, the CDR3 reads TGCAGTGCTCCTCGGACAGGGGGCGTGACTGAAGCTTTCTTT. Its translation: CSAPRTGGVTEAFF.

This clonotype has more than one count but fewer than ten. The chain couples TRBV5-5 to TRBJ2-3, with TRBD1 identical over 7 bases. Germline loops: CDR1 SGHKS, CDR2 YYEKEE (reference sequence). The CDR3 covers 18 residues. V was pared by 4 bases and J by 0 bases, with 14 bases of the junction left unmatched. CDR3: CASSAHPPWDSSTDTQYF. For the CDR3, the DNA is TGTGCCAGCAGCGCCCACCCACCGTGGGACAGTAGCACAGATACGCAGTATTTT.

This clonotype was observed many times. The chain employs TRBV12-3 or TRBV12-4 and TRBJ2-7, with a possible D match to TRBD1 (5 bases). This CDR3 has 13 amino acids. Trimming removed 2 bases at V and 0 bases at J, with 5 bases between. The CDR3 sequence: CASSLQGSYEQYF. As DNA, the CDR3 is TGTGCCAGCAGTTTACAGGGCTCCTACGAGCAGTACTTC.